A selection of T cell receptor beta chains follows, all from one sample in a study of CD8+ T cells in alopecia areata. Assay used: immunoSEQ multiplex PCR; TCRdb lists only in-frame clones, some missing. There are under 95,000 clones in the sample; more than 65% occur only once, and around 15% lies in the top ten. Sequenced material: CD8+ T cells sorted from blood, taken at approximately week 45, from a patient treated with tofacitinib. These receptors were collected from a human donor with alopecia areata. The CDR3 runs from the conserved cysteine through the conserved F or W. Only part of the rows carry a size: once, few, many, or a class if the clone is expanded.

cdr3_aa: CASSQDRSLANTRDEQFF
clone_size: .
v_call: TRBV4-3

cdr3_aa: CASSDFGGIETQYF
clone_size: .
v_call: TRBV6-1

cdr3_aa: CASSPQAFF
clone_size: once
v_call: TRBV9

cdr3_aa: CSVGGGQIEFSYNEQFF
clone_size: .
v_call: TRBV29-1

cdr3_aa: CASSQGRDYGYTF
clone_size: .
v_call: TRBV4-2

cdr3_aa: CASMRLAGYTDTQYF
clone_size: .
v_call: TRBV11-2

cdr3_aa: CASSQMSGGYEQYF
clone_size: few
v_call: TRBV4-1

cdr3_aa: CASSFAIGGEKLFF
clone_size: .
v_call: TRBV28

cdr3_aa: CSVPSGDNEQFF
clone_size: few
v_call: TRBV29-1

cdr3_aa: CASLGTGGSYEQYF
clone_size: .
v_call: TRBV6-6

cdr3_aa: CASSPSTGTGYEQYF
clone_size: few
v_call: TRBV13

cdr3_aa: CASSPFTGNEQYF
clone_size: once
v_call: TRBV4-3

cdr3_aa: CAWSVNQIKNTQYF
clone_size: .
v_call: TRBV30

cdr3_aa: CSVEDRTGAKNTGELFF
clone_size: once
v_call: TRBV29-1

cdr3_aa: CSVEDPMNTEAFF
clone_size: .
v_call: TRBV29-1

cdr3_aa: CSVLRGGPNEQFF
clone_size: few
v_call: TRBV29-1

cdr3_aa: CASRRGNTEAFF
clone_size: once
v_call: TRBV6-1

cdr3_aa: CASSLLRGGGGNEQFF
clone_size: .
v_call: TRBV27

cdr3_aa: CASSPSQGDSNQPQHF
clone_size: .
v_call: TRBV27

cdr3_aa: CSVDFDNEQFF
clone_size: .
v_call: TRBV29-1

cdr3_aa: CASSERGLAGGPGDTQYF
clone_size: .
v_call: TRBV6-1

cdr3_aa: CASSLDRGRNTIYF
clone_size: .
v_call: TRBV7-2

cdr3_aa: CASSLVGMNTEAFF
clone_size: few
v_call: TRBV13

cdr3_aa: CAWRETPNTEAFF
clone_size: .
v_call: TRBV30

cdr3_aa: CASSQTQGTTYEQYF
clone_size: few
v_call: TRBV14

cdr3_aa: CASSQRTSVSSEQFF
clone_size: few
v_call: TRBV13

cdr3_aa: CAISEEGAGAYNEQFF
clone_size: .
v_call: TRBV10-3

cdr3_aa: CASSLVQGAWTEAFF
clone_size: .
v_call: TRBV27

cdr3_aa: CASCEATGELFF
clone_size: .
v_call: TRBV2

cdr3_aa: CASSDAGTGTDTQYF
clone_size: once
v_call: TRBV2

cdr3_aa: CSVGRGEEAFF
clone_size: .
v_call: TRBV29-1

cdr3_aa: CASSQGQRGGYTF
clone_size: .
v_call: TRBV4-1

cdr3_aa: CASSSGTGTEAFF
clone_size: .
v_call: TRBV7-2

cdr3_aa: CATRGGQTQYF
clone_size: .
v_call: TRBV19

cdr3_aa: CASSLSAREEAFF
clone_size: many
v_call: TRBV5-1

cdr3_aa: CASSLEAGDRRAFF
clone_size: .
v_call: TRBV5-1

cdr3_aa: CASSLGDQPQHF
clone_size: once
v_call: TRBV7-9

cdr3_aa: CASSRDRGTGSFRAEAFF
clone_size: once
v_call: TRBV11-3

cdr3_aa: CSVVTGGTGELFF
clone_size: .
v_call: TRBV29-1

cdr3_aa: CASSYSGGGYGYTF
clone_size: few
v_call: TRBV6-6

cdr3_aa: CASSRKPGPDTQYF
clone_size: few
v_call: TRBV5-6

cdr3_aa: CSVTGGRTEAFF
clone_size: .
v_call: TRBV29-1

cdr3_aa: CSVEGTGGIYGYTF
clone_size: .
v_call: TRBV29-1

cdr3_aa: CSVDDVDRGDTEAFF
clone_size: .
v_call: TRBV29-1

cdr3_aa: CATSRVGGGWETQYF
clone_size: few
v_call: TRBV15

cdr3_aa: CASSLDQGFRQPQHF
clone_size: .
v_call: TRBV5-1

cdr3_aa: CASSQGHRAGYGYTF
clone_size: .
v_call: TRBV14

cdr3_aa: CAWSVTTVEFYGYTF
clone_size: .
v_call: TRBV30

cdr3_aa: CASSEGSSGGANEQFF
clone_size: .
v_call: TRBV6-4

cdr3_aa: CASSLGAQGTGPQHF
clone_size: .
v_call: TRBV7-8

cdr3_aa: CSVGVAGTGGEQYF
clone_size: few
v_call: TRBV29-1

cdr3_aa: CASSLDTTDTQYF
clone_size: few
v_call: TRBV7-9

cdr3_aa: CASSPRGGAQPQHF
clone_size: .
v_call: TRBV4-3

cdr3_aa: CASSLSPLGEQYF
clone_size: .
v_call: TRBV27

cdr3_aa: CASSQLSRGHAGELFF
clone_size: .
v_call: TRBV4-1

cdr3_aa: CACQQNTEAFF
clone_size: once
v_call: TRBV30

cdr3_aa: CASSDTYEQYF
clone_size: .
v_call: TRBV9

cdr3_aa: CASSLGDTYEQYF
clone_size: .
v_call: TRBV5-6